What follows are 14 T cell receptor beta chains derived from one specimen sequenced in a study of blood T cell repertoires in COVID-19. Generated by immunoSEQ multiplex PCR, the TCRdb table keeps only in-frame clones and is missing some. The data contain 150,000 to 180,000 clones, around 82% of them singletons. Sequencing was carried out using peripheral blood. The receptors were gathered from a man aged 55 to 69 with COVID-19, enrolled during active disease.

The CDR3 nucleotides are TGTGCCAGCGGGACAGTAGGCAATGAGCAGTTCTTC. Its protein product is CASGTVGNEQFF. The chain uses TRBV6-5 and TRBJ2-1; TRBD1 matches at 7 bases. With V trimmed by 8 bases and J by 6 bases, 4 bases remained unmatched. The CDR3 has 12 amino acids. Germline assignment: CDR1 MNHEY and CDR2 SVGAGI.

The chain has TRBV6-5 and TRBJ2-1; TRBD2 matches 8 bases. Losses at the gene ends were 6 bases for V and 0 bases for J; bases not matched to a gene: 4. CDR3 size: 15 residues. Germline V CDR1 and CDR2: MNHEY, SVGAGI. In DNA form, the CDR3 reads TGTGCCAGCAGGTTAGCGGGGCTCTCCTACAATGAGCAGTTCTTC. Amino acids: CASRLAGLSYNEQFF.

This chain joins TRBV6-6 and TRBJ1-1; maybe TRBD1 (6 bases). Germline CDR1 is MNHNY and CDR2 is SVGAGI (reference sequence). The CDR3 spans 14 residues. V lost 2 bases and J lost 4, with 11 bases in between. In nucleotides, the CDR3 is TGTGCCAGCAGTTACAGGGGGGGCGTCACTGAAGCTTTCTTT. This sequence encodes CASSYRGGVTEAFF.

V usage is TRBV27 and J usage is TRBJ1-6; D may be TRBD1 (6 bases). Germline V lookup: CDR1 MNHEY, CDR2 SMNVEV (reference sequence). This CDR3 region has 14 residues. Trimming removed 0 bases from V and 14 bases from J, with 14 bases in between. The CDR3 DNA sequence: TGTGCCAGCAGTTTATCGCAGGGGCAATTCACCCTCCACTTT. This gives the protein CASSLSQGQFTLHF.

CDR3 protein: CASSLVSGSGYGYTF. DNA for the CDR3: TGTGCCAGCAGCTTAGTTAGCGGTTCGGGCTATGGCTACACCTTC. This chain links TRBV11-2 with TRBJ1-2; the D is unclear. Trimming shortened V by 1 base and J by 4 bases, and 13 bases separated the two germline ends. Germline loops: CDR1 SGHAT, CDR2 FQNNGV. This CDR3 region has 15 residues.

The chain has TRBV14 and TRBJ2-1, with D maybe TRBD1 (5 bases). V dropped 2 bases and J dropped 4 bases, with 9 bases sitting between them. The CDR3 loop spans 14 amino acids. Germline CDR1 SGHDN, CDR2 FVKESK. The DNA of the CDR3 is TGTGCCAGCAGCCAACTAGACAGATACAATGAGCAGTTCTTC. Protein: CASSQLDRYNEQFF.

The chain joins TRBV7-2 to TRBJ2-5; 9 bases are a match to TRBD2. The CDR3 covers 16 residues. Germline V gene data show CDR1 as SGHTA and CDR2 as FQGNSA. V lost 0 bases, J lost 2 bases, and 4 bases stayed unmatched. CDR3 amino acids: CASSLALAGRQETQYF. CDR3 nucleotides: TGTGCCAGCAGCTTAGCGCTAGCGGGGAGACAAGAGACCCAGTACTTC.

The CDR3 bases are TGTGCCACCAGCTCTCTAATAAATTCACCCCTCCACTTT. Residues: CATSSLINSPLHF. J is TRBJ1-6 and V is TRBV15; D gene uncertain. Germline V gene data show CDR1 as LNHNV and CDR2 as YYDKDF (reference sequence). This CDR3 is 13 amino acids long. Trimming left V 5 bases short and J 7 bases short, with 9 bases between.

This chain uses TRBV7-2 with TRBJ2-2; 7 bases match TRBD2. This CDR3 region has 14 residues. Germline lookup yields CDR1 SGHTA and CDR2 FQGNSA. V shed 4 bases and J 6 bases; nucleotides not matched to a gene: 5. The CDR3 nucleotides are TGTGCCAGCAGCTGGGGAGGGTCCGCCGGGGAGCTGTTTTTT. Protein product: CASSWGGSAGELFF.

The CDR3 DNA follows: TGTGCCAGCAGTTCGCGACAGGGGGGAGGCTACACCTTC. This codes for CASSSRQGGGYTF. The V call is TRBV27, the J call TRBJ1-2; 9 nucleotides match TRBD1. The germline V gene encodes CDR1 MNHEY and CDR2 SMNVEV (reference sequence). CDR3 length: 13 residues. With V trimmed by 4 bases and J by 8 bases, 5 bases remained unmatched.

The genes are TRBV5-1 and TRBJ1-2; D gene unclear. The CDR3 has 15 amino acids. Trimming removed 4 bases from V and 2 bases from J, with 15 bases in between. Germline-derived CDR1 and CDR2 are SGHRS and YFSETQ. CDR3 bases: TGCGCCAGCAGCCTTAGCGCGGCACAAAACTATGGCTACACCTTC. It translates to CASSLSAAQNYGYTF.

V gene TRBV7-6 combines with J gene TRBJ2-2; 9 bases align to TRBD1. Germline trimming cut 3 bases from V and 4 bases from J; bases unmatched to any gene: 3. Germline V gene data show CDR1 as SGHVS and CDR2 as FNYEAQ. The CDR3 spans 15 residues. The CDR3: CASSFRQGGTGELFF. CDR3 nucleotide sequence: TGTGCCAGCAGCTTTCGACAGGGGGGCACCGGGGAGCTGTTTTTT.

This clone showed up just once. The chain carries TRBV9 and TRBJ2-5; perhaps TRBD2 as D (7 bases). V lost 5 bases and J lost 5, with 19 bases in between. The CDR3 loop spans 15 amino acids. Per germline, CDR1 SGDLS and CDR2 YYNGEE. The CDR3 spells CASSPGGPGLETQYF. CDR3 DNA sequence: TGTGCCAGCAGTCCCGGGGGGCCCGGGTTGGAGACCCAGTACTTC.

The chain is built from TRBV6-1 and TRBJ1-2; tentative D call: TRBD1 (5 bases). The V end was cut by 2 bases, the J end by 3 bases, with 19 bases between. This CDR3 has 17 amino acids. Germline V gene sequence: CDR1 MNHNS, CDR2 SASEGT. CDR3 amino acids: CASSETATVVADYGYTF. The DNA for the CDR3 is TGTGCCAGCAGTGAAACCGCGACAGTAGTCGCGGACTATGGCTACACCTTC.